The source of this TCR beta chain is a study of blood T cells in healthy people across ages. The authors ran a second PCR of 7 to 11 cycles using a sample-barcoded 5' primer and a J-beta primer mix. Unique molecular identifiers of 12 random nucleotides labeled each cDNA. TCRdb processed the 5' RACE reads anew with MiXCR; each CDR3 protein has one entry. This sample yields about 730,000 distinct CDR3 sequences, of which roughly 43% are seen a single time; around a fifth belongs to the top ten. This clonotype was seen more than once but under ten times. Healthy Caucasian individuals from Russia aged about 6 to 90 were enrolled as donors. Each sample yielded at least 5.5 micrograms of PBMC total RNA. V was shortened by 10 bases and J by 0 bases, with 17 bases between the two germline ends. This CDR3 comprises 15 residues. Germline CDR1 and CDR2: SNHLY and FYNNEI.

The chain uses TRBV2 and TRBJ2-3, with D maybe TRBD2 (7 bases). Sequencing used blood. The TCR sequence derives from a woman between 55 and 75 years old in good health. CDR3 coding DNA: TGTGCCACCCAGGGGACTACATCTAGCACAGATACGCAGTATTTT. Its translation is CATQGTTSSTDTQYF. The full variable domain, completed using reference TRBV2 and TRBJ2-3, is EPEVTQTPSHQVTQMGQEVILRCVPISNHLYFYWYRQILGQKVEFLVSFYNNEISEKSEIFDDQFSVERPDGSNFTLKIRSTKLEDSAMYFCATQGTTSSTDTQYFGPGTRLTVL.